The 29 T cell receptor beta chains given below trace back to one sample, sequenced in a study of T cell repertoires in cytomegalovirus infection. No cognate antigen is known for these TCRs. TCRdb used MiXCR to reprocess the reads, holding one entry per CDR3 protein. Of some 940,000 distinct CDR3 sequences detected, 25% to 40% appear once; the ten largest clones hold under 15%. The sequences come from cultured CD8+ T cells from PBMCs, collected from culture after CMV antigen stimulation. Receptor source: a human donor in good health (CMV status not recorded). Some clones in this sample may be carry-over from other donors' samples.

This clonotype was counted between two and nine times. The chain is built from TRBV6-2 or TRBV6-3 and TRBJ1-5; D is unclear. Per germline, CDR1 MNHEY and CDR2 SVGEGT. Between the trimmed V and J ends, which lost 1 base and 2 bases, there was a span of 6 bases. The CDR3 has 14 amino acids. CDR3 sequence reads: CASSYWRGNQPQHF. Here the CDR3 DNA reads TGTGCCAGCAGTTACTGGAGGGGCAATCAGCCCCAGCATTTT.

This clonotype has just one count. The rearrangement joins TRBV20-1 to TRBJ2-5; a weak D match, TRBD1 (5 bases). Germline lookup yields CDR1 DFQATT and CDR2 SNEGSKA (reference sequence). There are 14 residues in the CDR3. The ends were cut back, 2 bases at V and 2 bases at J, with 12 bases in the middle. The CDR3 region has the DNA TGCAGTGCTAGAAAGGGGCCCTGGCAAGAGACCCAGTACTTC. Its protein is CSARKGPWQETQYF.

V gene TRBV6-1 combines with J gene TRBJ1-3; D remains unclear. V was trimmed by 2 bases and J by 0 bases, leaving 8 bases between them. The CDR3 is 15 residues long. Germline V gene data show CDR1 as MNHNS and CDR2 as SASEGT. The CDR3 reads CASSERSLSGNTIYF. The CDR3 bases are TGTGCCAGCAGTGAAAGGAGTCTCTCTGGAAACACCATATATTTT.

This clonotype was seen only a few times. CDR3 region: CASSIAEAGGYNEQFF. DNA of the CDR3: TGTGCCAGTAGTATAGCGGAAGCGGGGGGCTACAATGAGCAGTTCTTC. The chain recombines TRBV19 with TRBJ2-1, with 9 bases aligning to TRBD2. The V segment lost 1 base and the J segment 3 bases; nucleotides outside the gene matches: 4. CDR3 length: 16 residues. The germline CDR1 and CDR2 sequences are LNHDA and SQIVND (reference sequence).

The chain joins TRBV27 to TRBJ1-2, with D uncertain. With 5 bases removed from V and 8 bases from J, the gap between germline ends came to 18 bases. The germline CDR1 and CDR2 sequences are MNHEY and SMNVEV (reference sequence). The CDR3 loop spans 14 amino acids. The CDR3: CASSPFISVGGYTF. CDR3 sequence (DNA): TGTGCCAGCAGTCCATTCATCAGTGTGGGGGGCTACACCTTC.

In its sample, this clonotype was seen a few times. The rearrangement joins TRBV7-9 to TRBJ1-4; D is unresolved. Trimming shortened V by 0 bases and J by 14 bases, and 10 bases separated the two germline ends. The CDR3 is made up of 12 amino acids. Germline lookup yields CDR1 SEHNR and CDR2 FQNEAQ (reference sequence). The CDR3 nucleotides read TGTGCCAGCAGCTTAGCGCGGGGTTTCCTGTTTTTT. It is translated as CASSLARGFLFF.

For this clonotype: At one end, the junction sequence differs from germline, possibly due to a read error. V and J are TRBV6-6 and TRBJ2-1; D might be TRBD2 (5 bases). The germline gives CDR1 MNHNY, CDR2 SVGAGI (reference sequence). CDR3 length: 16 amino acids. DNA of the CDR3: TGTGCCAGCAGTGAACTCGTGCGCGATGACTACAATGAGCAGATCTTC. Amino acids: CASSELVRDDYNEQIF.

This clonotype was picked up a small number of times. The V call is TRBV29-1, the J call TRBJ1-1, with 7 bases lining up with TRBD1. Germline V gives CDR1 SQVTM, CDR2 ANQGSEA. Trimming cost V 5 bases and J 6 bases; bases outside gene matches: 6. The CDR3 extends over 12 amino acids. The CDR3 protein is CSVLTGRSEAFF. DNA for the CDR3: TGCAGCGTTCTGACAGGGCGATCTGAAGCTTTCTTT.

This chain links TRBV7-9 with TRBJ2-1, with TRBD1 identical over 8 bases. Unmatched junction bases numbered 10, after V lost 4 bases and J lost 5 bases. Per germline, CDR1 SEHNR and CDR2 FQNEAQ (reference sequence). The CDR3 extends over 16 amino acids. In DNA, the CDR3 is TGTGCCAGCAGCTCCCCTAACGACAGGGGAGACAATGAGCAGTTCTTC. It translates to CASSSPNDRGDNEQFF.

Concerning this clonotype itself: A junction end diverges from the germline sequence, so it may reflect a read error. The V gene is TRBV12-3 or TRBV12-4, the J gene TRBJ2-3, with 11 bases identical to TRBD2. This CDR3 has 18 residues. The CDR3 DNA reads TGTGCCAACAGTTTTAATTGGGCTAGCGGGGGGCGCACAGATACGCAGTATTTT. Translation: CANSFNWASGGRTDTQYF.

The rearrangement links TRBV27 to TRBJ1-6; D ambiguous. The V end lost 7 bases, the J end lost 0 bases, and 10 bases lay between the germline ends. The CDR3 covers 15 residues. The germline V gene encodes CDR1 MNHEY and CDR2 SMNVEV (reference sequence). Here the CDR3 reads CASKQTPSYNSPLHF. CDR3 in DNA: TGTGCCAGCAAACAGACACCCTCCTATAATTCACCCCTCCACTTT.

V gene TRBV19 combines with J gene TRBJ2-1; D assignment may be TRBD1 or TRBD2 (5 bases each). In germline, CDR1 is LNHDA, CDR2 SQIVND (reference sequence). The CDR3 sequence is 15 residues long. Trimming took 5 bases from V and 0 from J, leaving 11 bases between them. This chain's CDR3 is CASSQGDPSYNEQFF. The CDR3 nucleotides read TGTGCCAGTAGTCAAGGGGACCCCTCCTACAATGAGCAGTTCTTC.

The chain's CDR3 is CASRFGSTYYNEQFF. CDR3 DNA sequence: TGTGCCAGCAGATTCGGGTCGACCTACTACAATGAGCAGTTCTTC. The J gene is TRBJ2-1, the V gene TRBV6-1; D gene uncertain. V lost 6 bases, J lost 3 bases, and 15 bases lay in between. This CDR3 contains 15 residues. The germline CDR1 and CDR2 sequences are MNHNS and SASEGT.

The chain couples TRBV11-1 to TRBJ2-5; 8 nucleotides match TRBD1. V dropped 3 bases and J dropped 10; count of bases not matched to a gene: 10. Germline V lookup: CDR1 SGHAT, CDR2 FQDESV (reference sequence). The CDR3 covers 14 residues. CDR3 in DNA: TGTGCCAGCAGCTTGACCCAGGACAGGGTCATCCAGTACTTC. This gives the protein CASSLTQDRVIQYF.

The chain carries TRBV27 and TRBJ2-7; D might be TRBD2 (5 bases). Germline lookup yields CDR1 MNHEY and CDR2 SMNVEV (reference sequence). The CDR3 is 16 residues long. Trimming removed 7 bases from V and 1 base from J, with 20 bases in between. The CDR3 loop is CASNSRTPSPSYEQYF. The CDR3 DNA follows: TGTGCCAGCAACAGCAGGACTCCATCTCCATCCTACGAGCAGTACTTC.

The table lists this clonotype with a few counts. The V and J genes are TRBV6-6 and TRBJ1-4; 7 nucleotides align to TRBD1. The V segment lost 2 bases and the J segment 8 bases; nucleotides outside the gene matches: 11. The CDR3 is 16 amino acids. The germline gives CDR1 MNHNY, CDR2 SVGAGI (reference sequence). Here the CDR3 DNA reads TGTGCCAGCAGTTACAAAACAACAGGGGAAGGGGAAAAACTGTTTTTT. Amino acid sequence: CASSYKTTGEGEKLFF.

The chain uses TRBV14 and TRBJ1-2; no definite D call. The CDR3 spans 17 residues. Trimming took off 0 bases at V and 3 bases at J, with 17 bases between the two ends. Germline V CDR1 and CDR2: SGHDN, FVKESK. CDR3 coding DNA: TGTGCCAGCAGCCAAGATTCACGGGGTGATCTTTACTATGGCTACACCTTC. As protein: CASSQDSRGDLYYGYTF.

This clonotype was detected only a few times. The gene calls are TRBV6-6 and TRBJ2-1, with 7 bases lining up with TRBD1. Germline CDR1 reads MNHNY; CDR2 reads SVGAGI (reference sequence). This CDR3 has 18 residues. Losses at the gene ends were 0 bases for V and 4 bases for J; bases not matched to a gene: 12. CDR3 loop: CASSYSIGGDGLYNEQFF. The CDR3 nucleotides are TGTGCCAGCAGTTACTCGATAGGGGGCGACGGATTATACAATGAGCAGTTCTTC.

In nucleotides, the CDR3 is TGTGCCAGCAGCCAAGATCTAAACAGGGGTACTGAAGCTTTCTTT. Its translation is CASSQDLNRGTEAFF. The chain is built from TRBV4-2 and TRBJ1-1, with 7 bases fitting TRBD1. The germline CDR1 and CDR2 sequences are LGHNA and YNFKEQ. The ends lost 0 bases at V and 5 bases at J; junction bases unmatched: 6. CDR3 length: 15 residues.

V gene TRBV29-1 combines with J gene TRBJ2-3; TRBD1 agrees at 10 bases. In germline, CDR1 is SQVTM, CDR2 ANQGSEA. Losses at the gene ends were 0 bases for V and 3 bases for J; bases not matched to a gene: 3. The CDR3 sequence is 15 residues long. This CDR3 is CSVEETGGETDTQYF. CDR3 bases: TGCAGCGTTGAAGAGACAGGGGGCGAAACAGATACGCAGTATTTT.

This rearrangement joins TRBV5-1 to TRBJ2-1, with 11 bases fitting TRBD1. The CDR3 sequence is 15 residues long. CDR1 is SGHRS and CDR2 is YFSETQ in the germline V gene. After removal of 4 bases from V and 4 bases from J, the junction contained 4 bases not matched to a gene. The CDR3 region has the DNA TGCGCCAGCAGCGGGGGACAGGGGGAGTACAATGAGCAGTTCTTC. Protein: CASSGGQGEYNEQFF.

This clonotype showed up just a few times. The V call is TRBV4-2, the J call TRBJ2-7, with D tentatively TRBD2 (6 bases). CDR3 size: 15 residues. Deletions cut 0 bases from V and 2 bases from J, with 11 bases between. Germline-derived CDR1 and CDR2 are LGHNA and YNFKEQ. The CDR3 nucleotides read TGTGCCAGCAGCCAAGAGCGGGGCGCTACCTACGAGCAGTACTTC. Its protein is CASSQERGATYEQYF.

V usage is TRBV5-5 and J usage is TRBJ1-5; TRBD1 might be the D (6 bases). There are 16 residues in the CDR3. V was pared by 0 bases and J by 2 bases, with 12 bases between. From germline, CDR1 is SGHKS and CDR2 YYEKEE (reference sequence). CDR3 residues: CASSLVPGAGNQPQHF. The CDR3 nucleotides are TGTGCCAGCAGCTTGGTTCCGGGGGCTGGCAATCAGCCCCAGCATTTT.

Regarding this clonotype: A junction end diverges from the germline sequence, so it may reflect a read error. This chain joins TRBV28 and TRBJ1-1; D is ambiguous. Germline V gene sequence: CDR1 MDHEN, CDR2 SYDVKM. The length of the CDR3 is 14 residues. The CDR3 is CASSSSGLNTDAFF. The CDR3 nucleotides are TGTGCCAGCAGTTCATCGGGGTTGAACACTGACGCTTTCTTT.

The rearrangement uses TRBV10-3 and TRBJ1-2; D remains unclear. V shed 2 bases and J shed 2 bases, with 12 bases lying between them. The CDR3 runs to 15 residues. Germline-derived CDR1 and CDR2 are ENHRY and SYGVKD. The chain's CDR3 is CAISEVPGTNYGYTF. The CDR3 DNA reads TGTGCCATCAGTGAGGTACCGGGAACCAACTATGGCTACACCTTC.

V and J are TRBV15 and TRBJ2-3, with 8 nucleotides matching TRBD1. The CDR3 runs 16 residues. The V segment lost 0 bases and the J segment 0 bases; nucleotides outside the gene matches: 2. Per germline, CDR1 LNHNV and CDR2 YYDKDF (reference sequence). The CDR3 DNA is TGTGCCACCAGCAGAGAACCAGGGGGCAGCACAGATACGCAGTATTTT. Translation gives CATSREPGGSTDTQYF.

The sample holds many counts of this clonotype. The chain employs TRBV7-9 and TRBJ2-6; D unclear. The germline V gene encodes CDR1 SEHNR and CDR2 FQNEAQ (reference sequence). CDR3 size: 14 residues. Trimming removed 2 bases from V and 2 bases from J, with 4 bases in between. CDR3 amino acids: CASSLTPGANVLTF. The CDR3, as DNA: TGTGCCAGCAGCTTAACCCCTGGGGCCAACGTCCTGACTTTC.

Only a few counts were recorded for this clonotype. The CDR3 loop is CASSPHLAGNEQFF. The DNA for the CDR3 is TGTGCCAGCAGCCCTCATCTAGCGGGGAATGAGCAGTTCTTC. V usage is TRBV3-1 and J usage is TRBJ2-1; 9 nucleotides agree with TRBD2. Germline V gene sequence: CDR1 LGHDT, CDR2 YNNKEL (reference sequence). This CDR3 spans 14 amino acids. Losses at the gene ends were 4 bases for V and 7 bases for J; bases not matched to a gene: 5.

This clonotype was counted between two and nine times. The CDR3 DNA sequence: TGTGCCGTCCAGGGGGGGGGTGAAGATACGCAGTATTTT. As protein: CAVQGGGEDTQYF. The genes are TRBV12-3 or TRBV12-4 and TRBJ2-3; D could derive from TRBD1 or TRBD2 (7 bases each). Trimming cost V 11 bases and J 5 bases, with 17 bases left between them. The CDR3 covers 13 residues.